These 12 T cell receptor beta chains originate from one sample sequenced in a study of T-cell memory formation after mild COVID-19. TCRdb re-analysed the 5' RACE reads in MiXCR, keeping a single row per CDR3 protein. This sample has 130,000 to 150,000 distinct CDR3 sequences; around 5.8% occur once, and the top ten carry around 2%. Sequenced sample: PBMCs or a T cell subset sorted from them (not recorded which). The receptors here all came from an adult woman who had mild COVID-19 (a few samples of this study predate the infection). Cell type and time point are not known.

This clonotype was picked up a small number of times. The chain couples TRBV7-9 to TRBJ2-5; D possibly corresponds to TRBD2 (5 bases). Germline-derived CDR1 and CDR2 are SEHNR and FQNEAQ (reference sequence). This CDR3 is 15 amino acids long. Trimming took off 0 bases at V and 5 bases at J, with 13 bases between the two ends. DNA for the CDR3: TGTGCCAGCAGCTTAGCGCGGTCGGTAGCGGAGACCCAGTACTTC. This codes for CASSLARSVAETQYF.

The chain is built from TRBV12-3 or TRBV12-4 and TRBJ2-1; 12 positions agree with TRBD2. This CDR3 region has 14 residues. The trim removed 6 bases at V and 9 bases at J, leaving 6 bases unmatched. This CDR3 reads CASSLLAGGTEQFF. The DNA of the CDR3 is TGTGCCAGCAGCTTACTAGCGGGAGGCACTGAGCAGTTCTTC.

The chain recombines TRBV6-1 with TRBJ1-2; D remains ambiguous. The CDR3 is 12 amino acids. Trimming removed 6 bases from V and 3 bases from J, with 8 bases in between. Germline V CDR1 and CDR2: MNHNS, SASEGT. The CDR3 region is CASSPLDYGYTF. CDR3 nucleotide sequence: TGTGCCAGCAGCCCACTTGACTATGGCTACACCTTC.

This clonotype was found many times. The chain carries TRBV30 and TRBJ2-7; the D is unclear. The CDR3 consists of 13 residues. Trimming removed 5 bases at V and 0 bases at J, with 11 bases between. Germline assignment: CDR1 GTSNPN and CDR2 SVGIG (reference sequence). CDR3 sequence (DNA): TGTGCCTGGGACCGGGTCCTCTCCTACGAGCAGTACTTC. It codes for CAWDRVLSYEQYF.

V gene TRBV7-2 combines with J gene TRBJ2-3, with no clear D. Between the trimmed V and J ends, which lost 5 bases and 0 bases, there was a span of 15 bases. Germline values: CDR1 SGHTA, CDR2 FQGNSA. The CDR3 covers 16 residues. DNA for the CDR3: TGTGCCAGCAGCCGATTGACTCGGCGTAGCACAGATACGCAGTATTTT. It encodes CASSRLTRRSTDTQYF.

This clonotype was counted a few times. The CDR3 bases are TGTGCCACCAGTGAAACAGGGTTCAATCAGCCCCAGCATTTT. This codes for CATSETGFNQPQHF. The chain is built from TRBV24-1 and TRBJ1-5; possibly TRBD1 for D (6 bases). V was pared by 4 bases and J by 3 bases, with 9 bases between. The CDR3 contains 14 residues. CDR1 and CDR2 from the germline V gene are KGHDR and SFDVKD.

This clonotype was counted a few times. The chain is built from TRBV6-5 and TRBJ2-1; 8 positions match TRBD1. V shed 10 bases and J 7 bases; nucleotides not matched to a gene: 15. In germline, CDR1 is MNHEY, CDR2 SVGAGI. The CDR3 is 15 residues long. CDR3 in amino acids: CATAPGQGAGNEQFF. The DNA for the CDR3 is TGTGCCACCGCCCCCGGGCAGGGGGCAGGGAATGAGCAGTTCTTC.

This clonotype has at least ten counts. This chain connects TRBV20-1 to TRBJ2-5, with D possibly TRBD1 on 6 matching bases. Per the germline V gene, CDR1 is DFQATT and CDR2 is SNEGSKA (reference sequence). This CDR3 is built from 14 residues. V lost 2 bases, J lost 4 bases, and 14 bases lay in between. DNA for the CDR3: TGCAGTGCTAGATGGACAGTTAGGGCAGAGACCCAGTACTTC. Its protein is CSARWTVRAETQYF.

There are many counts of this clonotype. This rearrangement joins TRBV12-3 or TRBV12-4 to TRBJ2-5, with D unclear. This CDR3 has 14 amino acids. With 5 bases removed from V and 2 bases from J, the gap between germline ends came to 12 bases. CDR3 bases: TGTGCCAGCAGTCGAATAGGAGCTCAAGAGACCCAGTACTTC. Its translation: CASSRIGAQETQYF.

The rearrangement uses TRBV25-1 and TRBJ2-7; 10 positions match TRBD1. Germline V gene sequence: CDR1 MGHDK, CDR2 SYGVNS. This CDR3 comprises 16 residues. After removal of 0 bases from V and 3 bases from J, the junction contained 5 bases not matched to a gene. The chain's CDR3 is CASSEYGRDRGYEQYF. In DNA, the CDR3 is TGTGCCAGCAGTGAATATGGTCGGGACAGGGGCTACGAGCAGTACTTC.

CDR3 coding DNA: TGTGCCAGCTCGTCATCTGGGGGAGATACGCAGTATTTT. This encodes CASSSSGGDTQYF. This chain uses TRBV18 with TRBJ2-3; D tentatively fits TRBD1 or TRBD2 (5 bases each). The CDR3 has 13 amino acids. V dropped 6 bases and J dropped 5 bases, with 12 bases sitting between them. Germline assignment: CDR1 KGHSH and CDR2 LQKENI. Combining the CDR3 with reference TRBV18 and TRBJ2-3 gives the whole variable domain NAGVMQNPRHLVRRRGQEARLRCSPMKGHSHVYWYRQLPEEGLKFMVYLQKENIIDESGMPKERFSAEFPKEGPSILRIQQVVRGDSAAYFCASSSSGGDTQYFGPGTRLTVL.

This clonotype appeared a few times. V and J are TRBV14 and TRBJ1-6, with D tentatively TRBD1 (6 bases). CDR1 SGHDN and CDR2 FVKESK come from the germline V gene. Trimming pared 5 bases from V and 0 bases from J, leaving 23 bases between. The CDR3 extends over 20 amino acids. The CDR3 DNA reads as TGTGCCAGCAGCTCGAGCCGGGACATATTCTTGAGCTCCTATAATTCACCCCTCCACTTT. The encoded protein is CASSSSRDIFLSSYNSPLHF.